The 23 T cell receptor beta chains given below trace back to one sample, sequenced in a study of blood T cells in healthy people across ages (dated by TCRdb to the mid-2010s). Preparation of the library involved 5' RACE. The sequencing machine was an Illumina HiSeq 2500. A second PCR of roughly 6 to 11 cycles was run with a J-beta primer mix and a sample-barcoded 5' primer. TCRdb reanalyzed the raw reads on its own, using fastp at Q25 for trimming and MiXCR for clone calling, and kept in-frame beta chains. Each CDR3 protein appears once, grouped with its most common genes and DNA. For this sample the table gives some 560,000 distinct CDR3 sequences, of which about 29% were detected only once. Over 3.5% of the sample lies in the top ten. The sample was also linked to a second study, of T cells of mothers and their children.

Sequencing used blood. These receptors originate from a boy aged 2 to 10 in good health.

The V and J genes are TRBV19 and TRBJ2-5, with TRBD2 matching 7 bases. The CDR3 has 15 residues. In germline, CDR1 is LNHDA, CDR2 SQIVND (reference sequence). V was clipped by 3 bases and J by 2 bases; unmatched bases: 6. CDR3 in amino acids: CASSMVGLPQETQYF. CDR3 in DNA: TGTGCCAGTAGTATGGTGGGACTACCACAAGAGACCCAGTACTTC.

The chain employs TRBV5-5 and TRBJ2-7; 10 bases fit TRBD2. With 5 bases clipped from V and 5 bases from J, the junction kept 4 bases outside the gene matches. This CDR3 is built from 13 residues. The germline V gene encodes CDR1 SGHKS and CDR2 YYEKEE (reference sequence). DNA of the CDR3: TGTGCCAGCAGGGTAGCGGGAGGAAACGAGCAGTACTTC. It translates to CASRVAGGNEQYF. Looking up the rest from reference TRBV5-5 and TRBJ2-7 gives the full variable domain: DAGVTQSPTHLIKTRGQQVTLRCSPISGHKSVSWYQQVLGQGPQFIFQYYEKEERGRGNFPDRFSARQFPNYSSELNVNALLLGDSALYLCASRVAGGNEQYFGPGTRLTVT.

V usage is TRBV7-9 and J usage is TRBJ2-3; tentatively, D is TRBD2 (5 bases). CDR3 length: 15 amino acids. Trimming removed 8 bases from V and 4 bases from J, with 19 bases in between. CDR1 is SEHNR, CDR2 FQNEAQ, per germline (reference sequence). CDR3: CASYPEPAAPDTQYF. CDR3 bases: TGTGCCAGCTACCCTGAGCCAGCGGCGCCAGATACGCAGTATTTT.

The rearrangement links TRBV5-1 to TRBJ2-1, with a possible D match to TRBD2 (6 bases). Looked up from germline, CDR1 is SGHRS and CDR2 is YFSETQ. Trimming stripped 4 bases from V and 7 bases from J, with 15 bases between. This CDR3 spans 14 amino acids. The CDR3 DNA sequence: TGCGCCAGCAGCCCACAGACAAGCGGGAATGAGCAGTTCTTC. Encoded protein: CASSPQTSGNEQFF.

In its sample, this clonotype was seen a few times. V is TRBV2 and J is TRBJ1-2; TRBD1 agrees at 7 bases. Looked up from germline, CDR1 is SNHLY and CDR2 is FYNNEI. This CDR3 is 16 amino acids long. J was trimmed by 0 bases and V by 5 bases; bases with no gene match: 9. As DNA, the CDR3 is TGTGCCAGCAGTCGGGACAGCCTCGGTTCTAACTATGGCTACACCTTC. It encodes CASSRDSLGSNYGYTF.

This clonotype was seen a few times. This chain joins TRBV2 and TRBJ2-5; D is uncertain. The CDR3 is 14 amino acids. Trimming removed 2 bases at V and 4 bases at J, with 11 bases between. In germline, CDR1 is SNHLY, CDR2 FYNNEI. CDR3 coding DNA: TGTGCCAGCAGTGAATCATCCGCCGTAGAGACCCAGTACTTC. Its protein is CASSESSAVETQYF. Combining the CDR3 with reference TRBV2 and TRBJ2-5 gives the whole variable domain EPEVTQTPSHQVTQMGQEVILRCVPISNHLYFYWYRQILGQKVEFLVSFYNNEISEKSEIFDDQFSVERPDGSNFTLKIRSTKLEDSAMYFCASSESSAVETQYFGPGTRLLVL.

The rearrangement joins TRBV6-2 or TRBV6-3 to TRBJ2-1; the match to TRBD2 covers 12 bases. Per the germline V gene, CDR1 is MNHEY and CDR2 is SVGEGT. The CDR3 contains 14 residues. V was clipped by 5 bases and J by 9 bases; unmatched bases: 5. The CDR3 here is CASSRLAGGFEQFF. The CDR3, as DNA: TGTGCCAGCAGTCGGCTAGCGGGAGGGTTTGAGCAGTTCTTC.

This clonotype was recorded a few times. The chain employs TRBV12-5 and TRBJ2-1; tentative D call: TRBD2 (6 bases). Per germline, CDR1 LGHNT and CDR2 FRNRAP. Trimming took 6 bases from V and 5 from J, leaving 14 bases between them. This CDR3 is 14 amino acids long. CDR3 in amino acids: CASGGLGLNNEQFF. The CDR3 coding sequence is TGTGCTAGTGGCGGGCTGGGACTCAACAATGAGCAGTTCTTC.

The rearrangement links TRBV6-5 to TRBJ2-1; 10 bases are a match to TRBD2. The CDR3 length is 17 residues. J gave up 8 bases and V 0 bases, and 10 bases lay outside the gene matches. Germline V gives CDR1 MNHEY, CDR2 SVGAGI. The DNA of the CDR3 is TGTGCCAGCAGTTACTCTGGGACTAGCGCCCAGTACGATGAGCAGTTCTTC. Amino acid sequence: CASSYSGTSAQYDEQFF.

This chain joins TRBV30 and TRBJ1-4; no definite D call. CDR3 length: 17 amino acids. The germline V gene encodes CDR1 GTSNPN and CDR2 SVGIG (reference sequence). V was cut by 0 bases and J by 0 bases, with 14 bases left in between. Here the CDR3 DNA reads TGTGCCTGGAGTGTACAAAAGTTGATTGCAACTAATGAAAAACTGTTTTTT. Its translation is CAWSVQKLIATNEKLFF.

For the CDR3, the DNA is TGTGCCAGCAGCTTAAGTCTTGGGTCCGGGGAGCTGTTTTTT. Protein sequence: CASSLSLGSGELFF. The chain is built from TRBV7-3 and TRBJ2-2, with no clear D. The germline V and J ends were trimmed by 1 base and 6 bases, with 9 bases remaining between them. Germline V CDR1 and CDR2: SGHTA, FQGTGA. The CDR3 loop spans 14 amino acids.

Only a few counts were recorded for this clonotype. This sequence joins TRBV10-3 and TRBJ1-2, with D possibly TRBD1 on 5 matching bases. This CDR3 is built from 16 residues. Germline V gene sequence: CDR1 ENHRY, CDR2 SYGVKD. V gave up 0 bases and J gave up 1 base, with 12 bases separating them. The CDR3 DNA sequence: TGTGCCATCAGTGAGTCTCCAGGGCAGAATAACTATGGCTACACCTTC. Protein sequence: CAISESPGQNNYGYTF.

The rearrangement uses TRBV6-6 and TRBJ1-5; TRBD1 might be the D (5 bases). Germline CDR1 is MNHNY and CDR2 is SVGAGI (reference sequence). The V gene lost 0 bases and the J gene lost 6 bases, with 18 bases spanning the gap. CDR3 length: 17 amino acids. As DNA, the CDR3 is TGTGCCAGCAGTTACTCGATGACGCAGGGTTTGTCTCAGCCCCAGCATTTT. Translating it yields CASSYSMTQGLSQPQHF.

This rearrangement joins TRBV25-1 to TRBJ2-5; tentative D call: TRBD2 (6 bases). The J call is in doubt because the DNA end fits TRBJ2-7 better. Looked up from germline, CDR1 is MGHDK and CDR2 is SYGVNS. The CDR3 extends over 15 amino acids. The CDR3 nucleotides read TGTGCCAGCAGTGGGCGGGACGGATTTACCTACGAGCAGTACTTC. Its protein product is CASSGRDGFTYEQYF.

This chain uses TRBV29-1 with TRBJ2-3; 12 bases line up with TRBD2. Germline-derived CDR1 and CDR2 are SQVTM and ANQGSEA. This CDR3 has 15 residues. V trimming: 7 bases; J trimming: 3 bases; junction bases outside the gene matches: 8. The CDR3 DNA follows: TGCAGCGGGGGGAGACTAGCGGGAGCGACAGATACGCAGTATTTT. Translating gives CSGGRLAGATDTQYF.

The V call is TRBV4-2, the J call TRBJ1-4; D unresolved. CDR1 and CDR2 (germline): LGHNA, YNFKEQ. The V end was cut by 2 bases, the J end by 8 bases, with 9 bases between. The CDR3 consists of 13 residues. CDR3 residues: CASSQSGWEKLFF. Here the CDR3 DNA reads TGTGCCAGCAGCCAATCGGGGTGGGAAAAACTGTTTTTT.

The chain carries TRBV6-5 and TRBJ2-5, with TRBD1 identical over 7 bases. CDR3 size: 14 residues. Germline CDR1 MNHEY, CDR2 SVGAGI. With V trimmed by 6 bases and J by 11 bases, 15 bases remained unmatched. CDR3 DNA sequence: TGTGCCAGCAGCCGCTCCAGGGGGTCCGGGAAACAGTACTTC. This sequence encodes CASSRSRGSGKQYF.

This clonotype was recorded a few times. The junction and the germline gene differ at one end; a read error may be behind it. This chain uses TRBV12-3 or TRBV12-4 with TRBJ2-5; 8 bases are a match to TRBD1. This CDR3 is 14 amino acids long. The CDR3, as DNA: TGTGCCAGCACGAAACCAGGGGGCGCGGAGATCCAGTACTTC. It translates to CASTKPGGAEIQYF.

The sample holds a few counts of this clonotype. The chain couples TRBV20-1 to TRBJ1-1; D not certain. Germline CDR1 DFQATT, CDR2 SNEGSKA (reference sequence). This CDR3 is built from 12 residues. V was shortened by 3 bases and J by 1 base, with 6 bases between the two germline ends. CDR3 coding DNA: TGCAGTGCTAGGGAGGGGAACACTGAAGCTTTCTTT. It encodes CSAREGNTEAFF.

This clonotype came up once. The chain recombines TRBV28 with TRBJ1-2; 7 nucleotides agree with TRBD1. This CDR3 contains 15 residues. The V gene end was trimmed by 4 bases and the J gene end by 2 bases; junction bases not matched to a gene: 7. Germline V gives CDR1 MDHEN, CDR2 SYDVKM. CDR3 in DNA: TGTGCCAGCAGTTCGCCCCAGACAGGGAACTATGGCTACACCTTC. It encodes CASSSPQTGNYGYTF.

CDR3 bases: TGTGCCAGCAGCAAAGCGCTCGTGCAGGGGGCCCCGAAAAGGTATTTGAACACTGAAGCTTTCTTT. This encodes CASSKALVQGAPKRYLNTEAFF. The rearrangement joins TRBV21-1 to TRBJ1-1; TRBD1 was called by the table and not checked on the DNA. TRBV21-1 is assigned pseudogene status. The CDR3 is 22 residues long.

This clonotype was seen many times. The chain joins TRBV12-3 or TRBV12-4 to TRBJ2-3, with 13 bases matching TRBD2. This CDR3 has 15 residues. J gave up 6 bases and V 7 bases, and 7 bases lay outside the gene matches. CDR3 coding DNA: TGTGCCAGCATGACTAGCGGGGGGCCCGAGGATACGCAGTATTTT. As protein: CASMTSGGPEDTQYF.

This chain joins TRBV6-2 or TRBV6-3 and TRBJ2-1; TRBD1 aligns across 8 bases. Germline assignment: CDR1 MNHEY and CDR2 SVGEGT. The CDR3 length is 14 residues. The trim removed 7 bases at V and 3 bases at J, leaving 5 bases unmatched. CDR3 residues: CASNTGTGYNEQFF. In DNA form, the CDR3 reads TGTGCCAGCAACACAGGGACAGGCTACAATGAGCAGTTCTTC.